The present T cell receptor beta chain was sequenced within a study of cytomegalovirus exposure and HLA in healthy donors. Study-wide points: Overall, approximately 150 TCR beta chains were annotated as cytomegalovirus-associated.

Trimming cost V 4 bases and J 4 bases; bases outside gene matches: 8. Germline-derived CDR1 and CDR2 are MDHEN and SYDVKM. This CDR3 is 15 amino acids long. For this clone: Its antigen is not identified.

PCR primers comprised 60 Vbeta and 13 Jbeta primers. Using immunoSEQ multiplex PCR, the repertoire was profiled, and TCRdb retains in-frame clones only, with some absent. The sample includes around 200,000 clones, about 81% of them seen just once. The chain is built from TRBV28 and TRBJ1-2; 8 nucleotides line up with TRBD1. Sequencing input: PBMCs. The source of this sequence is a man in his forties or fifties in good health and CMV-seropositive. CDR3 DNA sequence: TGTGCCAGCAGTTCGGCAGGGGGCGTCGGCTATGGCTACACCTTC. Translating it yields CASSSAGGVGYGYTF.